The 2 T cell receptor beta chains reported below all come from one sample, sequenced in a study of long-term antiretroviral therapy in people with HIV. Sequencing relied on immunoSEQ assay v3.0, run at survey level. The method was immunoSEQ multiplex PCR; TCRdb's version includes in-frame clones alone and lacks a portion of them. Here the sample spans 26,000 or so clones, approximately 90% being singletons. Sample: unsorted PBMCs, taken 1.9 years after starting antiretroviral therapy. The receptors were gathered from a woman aged 25 to 39 with HIV.

The chain joins TRBV20-1 to TRBJ1-1; D is ambiguous. CDR3 length: 11 residues. Trimming shortened V by 2 bases and J by 3 bases, and 4 bases separated the two germline ends. Germline V gene data show CDR1 as DFQATT and CDR2 as SNEGSKA (reference sequence). The CDR3, as DNA: TGCAGTGCTAGATACGACACTGAAGCTTTCTTT. Encoded protein: CSARYDTEAFF.

J is TRBJ1-2 and V is TRBV2; possible D gene TRBD1, 6 bases. V lost 9 bases and J lost 3, with 20 bases in between. Germline V gene sequence: CDR1 SNHLY, CDR2 FYNNEI. CDR3 length equals 15 residues. In DNA form, the CDR3 reads TGTGCCAGATCCGAGGCCAACAGGGAGGACTATGGCTACACCTTC. As protein: CARSEANREDYGYTF.